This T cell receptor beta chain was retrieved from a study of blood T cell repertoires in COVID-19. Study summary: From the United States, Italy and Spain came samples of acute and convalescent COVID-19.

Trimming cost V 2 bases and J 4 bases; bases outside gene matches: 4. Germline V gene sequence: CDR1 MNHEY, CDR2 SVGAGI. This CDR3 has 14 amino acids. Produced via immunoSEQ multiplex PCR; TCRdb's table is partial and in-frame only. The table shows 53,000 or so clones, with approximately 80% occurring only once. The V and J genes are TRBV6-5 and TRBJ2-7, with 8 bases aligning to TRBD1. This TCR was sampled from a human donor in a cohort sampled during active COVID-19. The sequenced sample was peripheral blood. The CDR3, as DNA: TGTGCCAGCAGTTACAGACAGGGGAAATACGAGCAGTACTTC. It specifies CASSYRQGKYEQYF.